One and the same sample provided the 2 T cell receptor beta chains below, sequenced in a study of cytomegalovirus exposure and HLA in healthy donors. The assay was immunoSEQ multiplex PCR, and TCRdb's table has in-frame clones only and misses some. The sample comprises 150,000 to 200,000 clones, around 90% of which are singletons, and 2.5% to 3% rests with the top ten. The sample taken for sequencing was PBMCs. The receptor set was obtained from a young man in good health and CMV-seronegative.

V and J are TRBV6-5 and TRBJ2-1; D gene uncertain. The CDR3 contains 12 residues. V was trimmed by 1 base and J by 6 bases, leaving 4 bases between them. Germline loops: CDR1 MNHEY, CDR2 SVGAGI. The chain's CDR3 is CASSYYGNEQFF. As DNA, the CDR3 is TGTGCCAGCAGTTACTACGGCAATGAGCAGTTCTTC.

The CDR3 protein is CAKESGTASYEQYV. DNA for the CDR3: TGTGCTAAGGAGTCCGGGACAGCATCCTACGAGCAGTACGTC. The chain is built from TRBV7-7 and TRBJ2-7; 7 bases map to TRBD1. The CDR3 runs 14 residues. Per the germline V gene, CDR1 is SSHAT and CDR2 is FNYEAQ (reference sequence).